This TCR beta chain was sequenced during a study of response to subunit inactivated influenza vaccine. TCRdb re-derived calls from the RT-PCR reads in MiXCR, one entry per CDR3 protein. The sample gives 650,000 to 800,000 distinct CDR3 sequences, 14% of which show up once; less than 7% is in the top ten. This clonotype was seen more than once but under ten times. The antigen remains unidentified. Trimming removed 5 bases from V and 4 bases from J, with 17 bases in between. In germline, CDR1 is DFQATT, CDR2 SNEGSKA (reference sequence). This CDR3 contains 14 residues. Study-wide results and caveats: The authors proposed limited new T cell recruitment per seasonal influenza vaccination.

The chain uses TRBV20-1 and TRBJ1-1, with TRBD1 as a possible D gene (5 bases). The sample consisted of PBMCs from blood, taken approximately 15 days before vaccination. The clonotype was recovered from a man aged 45-60 years who received an inactivated influenza vaccine. CDR3 protein: CSAVSRGGFTEAFF. The CDR3 DNA sequence: TGCAGTGCTGTCTCCCGGGGGGGGTTCACTGAAGCTTTCTTT.